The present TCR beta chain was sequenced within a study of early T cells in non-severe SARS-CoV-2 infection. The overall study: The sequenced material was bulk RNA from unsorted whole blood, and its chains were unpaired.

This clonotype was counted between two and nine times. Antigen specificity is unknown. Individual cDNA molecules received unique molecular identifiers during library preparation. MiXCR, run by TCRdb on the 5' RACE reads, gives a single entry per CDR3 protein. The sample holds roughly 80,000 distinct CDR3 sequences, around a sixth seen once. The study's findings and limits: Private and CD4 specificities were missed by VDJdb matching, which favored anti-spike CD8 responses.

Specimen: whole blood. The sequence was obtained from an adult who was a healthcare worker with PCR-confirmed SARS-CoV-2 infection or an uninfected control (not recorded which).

CDR3 residues: CASSPVETRATNEKLFF. Here the CDR3 DNA reads TGTGCCAGCAGCCCAGTAGAGACACGTGCAACTAATGAAAAACTGTTTTTT. The chain carries TRBV3-1 and TRBJ1-4; D not certain. Trimming cost V 4 bases and J 0 bases, with 15 bases left between them. This CDR3 contains 17 residues. Per germline, CDR1 LGHDT and CDR2 YNNKEL (reference sequence).